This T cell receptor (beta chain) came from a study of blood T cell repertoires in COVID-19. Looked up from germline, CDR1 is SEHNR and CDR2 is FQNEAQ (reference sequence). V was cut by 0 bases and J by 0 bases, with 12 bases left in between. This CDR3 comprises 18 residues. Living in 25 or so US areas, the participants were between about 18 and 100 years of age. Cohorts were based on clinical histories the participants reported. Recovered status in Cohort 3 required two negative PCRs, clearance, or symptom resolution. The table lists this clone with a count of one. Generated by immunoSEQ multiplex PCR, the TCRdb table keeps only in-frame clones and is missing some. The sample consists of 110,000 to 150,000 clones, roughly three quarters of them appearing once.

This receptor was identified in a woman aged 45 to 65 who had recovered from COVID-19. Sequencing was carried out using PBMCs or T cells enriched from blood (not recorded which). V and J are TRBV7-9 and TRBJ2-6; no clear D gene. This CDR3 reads CASSLAVSWLSGANVLTF. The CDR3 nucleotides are TGTGCCAGCAGCTTAGCCGTCTCGTGGCTCTCTGGGGCCAACGTCCTGACTTTC.